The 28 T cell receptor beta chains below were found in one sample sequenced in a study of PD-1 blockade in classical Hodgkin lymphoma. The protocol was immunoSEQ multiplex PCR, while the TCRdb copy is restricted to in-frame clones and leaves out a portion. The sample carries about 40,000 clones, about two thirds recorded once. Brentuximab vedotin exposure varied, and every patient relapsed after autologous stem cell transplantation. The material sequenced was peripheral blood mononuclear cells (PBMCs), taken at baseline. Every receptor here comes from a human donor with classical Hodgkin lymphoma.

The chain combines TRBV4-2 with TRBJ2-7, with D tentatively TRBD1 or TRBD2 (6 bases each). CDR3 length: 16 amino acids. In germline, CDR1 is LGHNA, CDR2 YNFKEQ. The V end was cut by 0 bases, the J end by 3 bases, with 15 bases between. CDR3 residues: CASSQDQGGPLYEQYF. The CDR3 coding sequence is TGTGCCAGCAGCCAAGATCAAGGGGGGCCTCTCTACGAGCAGTACTTC.

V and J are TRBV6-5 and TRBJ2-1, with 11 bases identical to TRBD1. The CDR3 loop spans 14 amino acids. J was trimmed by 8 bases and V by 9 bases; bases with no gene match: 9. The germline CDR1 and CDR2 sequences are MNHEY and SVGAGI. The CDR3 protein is CARFGQGAEDEQFF. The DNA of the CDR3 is TGTGCCAGGTTCGGACAGGGGGCGGAAGATGAGCAGTTCTTC.

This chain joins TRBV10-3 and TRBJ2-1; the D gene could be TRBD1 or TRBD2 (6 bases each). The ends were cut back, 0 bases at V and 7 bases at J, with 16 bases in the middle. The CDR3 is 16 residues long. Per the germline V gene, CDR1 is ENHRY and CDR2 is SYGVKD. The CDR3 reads CAISESAGGRHNEQFF. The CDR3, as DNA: TGTGCCATCAGTGAGTCGGCCGGGGGCCGTCATAATGAGCAGTTCTTC.

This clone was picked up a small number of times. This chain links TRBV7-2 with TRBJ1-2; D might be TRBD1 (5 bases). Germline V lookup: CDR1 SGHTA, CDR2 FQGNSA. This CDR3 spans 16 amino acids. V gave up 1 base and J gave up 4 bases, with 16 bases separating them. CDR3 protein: CASSLGSPPQGYGYTF. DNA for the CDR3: TGTGCCAGCAGCTTAGGGTCCCCACCGCAGGGCTATGGCTACACCTTC.

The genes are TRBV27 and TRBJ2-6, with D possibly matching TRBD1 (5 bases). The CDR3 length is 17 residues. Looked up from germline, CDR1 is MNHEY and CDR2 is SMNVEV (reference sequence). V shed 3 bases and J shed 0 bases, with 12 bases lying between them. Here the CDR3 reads CASSFDSGISGANVLTF. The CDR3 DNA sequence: TGTGCCAGCAGTTTCGACTCAGGGATCTCTGGGGCCAACGTCCTGACTTTC.

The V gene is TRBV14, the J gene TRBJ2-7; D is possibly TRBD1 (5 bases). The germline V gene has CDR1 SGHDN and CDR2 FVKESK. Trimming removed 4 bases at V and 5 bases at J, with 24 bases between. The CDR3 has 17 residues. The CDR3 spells CASSLLTQGNRRHEQYF. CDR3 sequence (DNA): TGTGCCAGCAGCCTTCTCACCCAGGGTAATAGACGGCACGAGCAGTACTTC.

CDR3 loop: CATDATGDEGYTF. The CDR3 DNA follows: TGTGCTACCGATGCTACAGGGGACGAGGGCTACACCTTC. This chain joins TRBV19 and TRBJ1-2, with 7 bases aligning to TRBD1. The CDR3 is made up of 13 amino acids. CDR1 is LNHDA and CDR2 is SQIVND in the germline V gene (reference sequence).

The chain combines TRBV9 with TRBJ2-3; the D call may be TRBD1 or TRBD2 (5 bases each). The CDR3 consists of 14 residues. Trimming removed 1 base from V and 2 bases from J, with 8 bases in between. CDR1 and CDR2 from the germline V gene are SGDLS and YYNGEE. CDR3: CASSVRDLTDTQYF. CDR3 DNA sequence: TGTGCCAGCAGCGTAAGGGACCTCACAGATACGCAGTATTTT.

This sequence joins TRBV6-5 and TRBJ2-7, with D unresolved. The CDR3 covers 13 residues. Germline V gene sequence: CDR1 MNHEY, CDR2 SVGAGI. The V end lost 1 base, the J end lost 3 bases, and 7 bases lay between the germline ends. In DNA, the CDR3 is TGTGCCAGCAGTTACTTCCAACTCTACGAGCAGTACTTC. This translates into CASSYFQLYEQYF.

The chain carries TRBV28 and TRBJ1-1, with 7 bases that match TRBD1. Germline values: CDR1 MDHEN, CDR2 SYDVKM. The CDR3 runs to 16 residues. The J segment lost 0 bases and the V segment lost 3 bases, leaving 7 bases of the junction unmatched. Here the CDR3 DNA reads TGTGCCAGCAGTTTGAAGGGGGCGTCCCTGAACACTGAAGCTTTCTTT. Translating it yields CASSLKGASLNTEAFF.

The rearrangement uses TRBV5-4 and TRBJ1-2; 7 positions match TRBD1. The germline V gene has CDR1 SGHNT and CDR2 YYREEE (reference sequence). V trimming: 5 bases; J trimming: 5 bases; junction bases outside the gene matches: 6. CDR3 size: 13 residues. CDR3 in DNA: TGTGCCAGCAGTGGAGGGACAGTTTATGGCTACACCTTC. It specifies CASSGGTVYGYTF. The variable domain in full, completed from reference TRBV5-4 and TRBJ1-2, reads ETGVTQSPTHLIKTRGQQVTLRCSSQSGHNTVSWYQQALGQGPQFIFQYYREEENGRGNFPPRFSGLQFPNYSSELNVNALELDDSALYLCASSGGTVYGYTFGSGTRLTVV.

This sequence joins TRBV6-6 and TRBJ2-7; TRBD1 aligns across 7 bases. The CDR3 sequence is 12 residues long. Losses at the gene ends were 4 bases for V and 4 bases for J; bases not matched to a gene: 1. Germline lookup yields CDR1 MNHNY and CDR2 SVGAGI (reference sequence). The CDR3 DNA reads TGTGCCAGCAGTTCACAGGGGTACGAGCAGTACTTC. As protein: CASSSQGYEQYF.

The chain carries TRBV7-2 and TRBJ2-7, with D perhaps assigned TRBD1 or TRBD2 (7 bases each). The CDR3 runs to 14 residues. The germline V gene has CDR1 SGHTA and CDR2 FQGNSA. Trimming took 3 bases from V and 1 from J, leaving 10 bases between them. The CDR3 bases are TGTGCCAGCAGCTTTCAGGGGGGGTCCTACGAGCAGTACTTC. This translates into CASSFQGGSYEQYF.

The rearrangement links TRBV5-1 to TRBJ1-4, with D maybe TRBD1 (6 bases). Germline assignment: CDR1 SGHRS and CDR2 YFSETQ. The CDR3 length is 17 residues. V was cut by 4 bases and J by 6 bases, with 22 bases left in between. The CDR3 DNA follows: TGCGCCAGCAGCCCACAGGGACGGGCGGGCCGGGATGAAAAACTGTTTTTT. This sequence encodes CASSPQGRAGRDEKLFF.

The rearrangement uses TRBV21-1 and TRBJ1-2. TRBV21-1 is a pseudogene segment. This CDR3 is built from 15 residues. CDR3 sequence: CASSKGVRPLYGYTF. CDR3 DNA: TGTGCCAGCAGCAAAGGTGTGCGGCCTCTCTATGGCTACACCTTC.

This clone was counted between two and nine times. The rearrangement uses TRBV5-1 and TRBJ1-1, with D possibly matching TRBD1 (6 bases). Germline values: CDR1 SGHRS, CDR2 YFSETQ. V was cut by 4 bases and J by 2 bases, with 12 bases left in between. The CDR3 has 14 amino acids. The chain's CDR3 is CASSPWTANTEAFF. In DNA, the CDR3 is TGCGCCAGCAGCCCCTGGACAGCTAACACTGAAGCTTTCTTT.

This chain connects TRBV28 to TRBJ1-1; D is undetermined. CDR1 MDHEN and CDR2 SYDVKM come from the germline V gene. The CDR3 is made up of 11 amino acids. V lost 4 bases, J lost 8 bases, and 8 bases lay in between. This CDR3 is CASSWGTEAFF. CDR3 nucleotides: TGTGCCAGCAGTTGGGGAACCGAAGCTTTCTTT.

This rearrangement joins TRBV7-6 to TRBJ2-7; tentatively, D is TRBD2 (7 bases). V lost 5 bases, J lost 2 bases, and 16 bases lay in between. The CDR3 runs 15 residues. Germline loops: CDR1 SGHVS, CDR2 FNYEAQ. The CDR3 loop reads CASSPLGGVTYEQYF. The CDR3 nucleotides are TGTGCCAGCAGCCCGTTAGGGGGGGTAACCTACGAGCAGTACTTC.

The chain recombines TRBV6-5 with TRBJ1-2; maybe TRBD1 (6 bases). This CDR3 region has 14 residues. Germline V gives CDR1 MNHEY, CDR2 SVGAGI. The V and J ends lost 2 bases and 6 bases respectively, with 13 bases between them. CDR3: CASSYDGGADGYTF. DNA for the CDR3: TGTGCCAGCAGTTACGATGGGGGCGCGGATGGCTACACCTTC.

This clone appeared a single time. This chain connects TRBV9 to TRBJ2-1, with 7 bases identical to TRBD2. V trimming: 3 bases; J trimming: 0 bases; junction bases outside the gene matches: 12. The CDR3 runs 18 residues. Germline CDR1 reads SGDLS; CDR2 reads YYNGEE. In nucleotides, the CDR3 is TGTGCCAGCAGCGAATCTGTCCTACGCGGGGGCTCCTACAATGAGCAGTTCTTC. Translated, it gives CASSESVLRGGSYNEQFF.

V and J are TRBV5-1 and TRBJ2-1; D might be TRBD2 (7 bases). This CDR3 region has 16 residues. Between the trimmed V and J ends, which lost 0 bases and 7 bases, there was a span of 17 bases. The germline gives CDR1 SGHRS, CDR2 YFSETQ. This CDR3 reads CASSLEDRGAQNEQFF. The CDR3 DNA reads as TGCGCCAGCAGCTTGGAGGACCGGGGGGCCCAAAATGAGCAGTTCTTC.

The CDR3 protein is CASSRFETSVSYEQYF. The CDR3 region has the DNA TGTGCCAGCTCACGGTTTGAGACTAGCGTCTCCTACGAGCAGTACTTC. The chain uses TRBV18 and TRBJ2-7; 8 nucleotides align to TRBD2. Losses at the gene ends were 4 bases for V and 0 bases for J; bases not matched to a gene: 8. Germline loops: CDR1 KGHSH, CDR2 LQKENI. This CDR3 region has 16 residues. The full variable domain, rest sourced from reference TRBV18 and TRBJ2-7, is NAGVMQNPRHLVRRRGQEARLRCSPMKGHSHVYWYRQLPEEGLKFMVYLQKENIIDESGMPKERFSAEFPKEGPSILRIQQVVRGDSAAYFCASSRFETSVSYEQYFGPGTRLTVT.

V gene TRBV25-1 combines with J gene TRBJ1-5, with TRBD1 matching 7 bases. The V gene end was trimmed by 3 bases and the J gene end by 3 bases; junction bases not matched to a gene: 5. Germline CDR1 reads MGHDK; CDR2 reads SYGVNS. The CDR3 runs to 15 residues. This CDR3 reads CASSDRDSYNQPQHF. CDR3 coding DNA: TGTGCCAGCAGTGACAGGGACAGTTACAATCAGCCCCAGCATTTT.

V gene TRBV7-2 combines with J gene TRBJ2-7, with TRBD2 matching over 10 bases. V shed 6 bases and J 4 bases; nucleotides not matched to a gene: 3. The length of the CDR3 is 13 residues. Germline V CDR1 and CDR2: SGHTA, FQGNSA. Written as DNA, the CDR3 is TGTGCCAGCAGAACGGGACTAGCGTACGAGCAGTACTTC. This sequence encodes CASRTGLAYEQYF.

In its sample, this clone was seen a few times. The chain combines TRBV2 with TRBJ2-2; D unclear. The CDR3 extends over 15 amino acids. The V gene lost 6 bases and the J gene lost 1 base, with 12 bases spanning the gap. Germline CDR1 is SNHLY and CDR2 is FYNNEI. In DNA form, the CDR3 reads TGTGCCAGCAGAACCTTTTCCTTGAACACCGGGGAGCTGTTTTTT. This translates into CASRTFSLNTGELFF.

DNA of the CDR3: TGTGCCAGCAGCCAGTGGGGCAAGGGGGCCAACGTCCTGACTTTC. It encodes CASSQWGKGANVLTF. The chain combines TRBV5-8 with TRBJ2-6; perhaps TRBD1 as D (5 bases). The CDR3 is 15 residues long. Germline V gene lookup returns CDR1 SGHTS and CDR2 YDEGEE. V lost 4 bases to trimming and J lost 4 bases, with 12 bases between them.

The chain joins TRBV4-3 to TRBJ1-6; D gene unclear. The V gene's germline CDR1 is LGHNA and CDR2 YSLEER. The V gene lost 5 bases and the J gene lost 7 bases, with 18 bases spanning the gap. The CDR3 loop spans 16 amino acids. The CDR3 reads CASSSAHVGDNSPLHF. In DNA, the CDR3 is TGCGCCAGCAGCTCCGCGCACGTAGGTGACAATTCACCCCTCCACTTT.

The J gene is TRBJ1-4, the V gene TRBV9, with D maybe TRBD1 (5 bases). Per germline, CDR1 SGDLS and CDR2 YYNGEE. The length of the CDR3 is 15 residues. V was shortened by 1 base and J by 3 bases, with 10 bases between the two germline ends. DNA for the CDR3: TGTGCCAGCAGCGTACAGGGCTCGGCTAATGAAAAACTGTTTTTT. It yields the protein CASSVQGSANEKLFF.